The clone carrying this T cell receptor beta chain was detected once. Its antigen remains unidentified. The CDR3 runs to 14 residues. Per the germline V gene, CDR1 is SGHRS and CDR2 is YFSETQ. Trimming took 7 bases from V and 4 from J; bases not matched to a gene: 6. Viral peptide pool expansion of antigen-specific CD4+ T cells preceded sequencing in the ViraFEST assay. The culture ran for 10 days before CD4+ T cells were isolated. Two-dose vaccination with either BNT162b2 or mRNA-1273 was given to the participants. About 2.1 million PBMC were placed in each well, which was supplemented with approximately 9.2 IU/ml IL-2 and roughly 10 ug/ml peptides. These data come from a study of vaccination effects on CD4 cells after COVID-19. Using immunoSEQ multiplex PCR, the repertoire was profiled, and TCRdb retains in-frame clones only, with some absent. The table lists about 27,000 clones, about four fifths of them singletons, with over 1.3% in the top ten.

The sequencing used CD4+ T cells from PBMCs cultured with HCoV-NL63 spike peptides, collected after COVID-19 vaccination. The chain carries TRBV5-1 and TRBJ2-3, with 10 bases matching TRBD2. The TCR was taken from a human donor who received a COVID-19 vaccine. Some clones in this sample may be carry-over from other donors' samples. CDR3 region: CASAALAGPDTQYF. DNA of the CDR3: TGCGCCAGCGCCGCACTAGCGGGGCCAGATACGCAGTATTTT.